This T cell receptor beta chain was profiled in a study of blood T cells in healthy people across ages. Study-wide results and caveats: Whereas aged donors had fewer naive CD4+ cells, long-lived donors had more of them and higher diversity.

As concerns this clonotype: Its specificity is not known.

A sample-barcoded 5' primer and a J-beta primer mix were used in a second PCR of roughly 7 to 11 cycles. TCRdb redid the calling of the 5' RACE reads with MiXCR, one entry per CDR3 protein. This table holds 780,000 or so distinct CDR3 sequences, 56% found once. The CDR3 has 17 amino acids. CDR1 LNHNV and CDR2 YYDKDF come from the germline V gene (reference sequence). Trimming removed 0 bases at V and 8 bases at J, with 22 bases between. Total RNA was isolated from each sample in quantities of at least 6 micrograms. This receptor was taken from a middle-aged man in good health. Sequenced input: blood. V gene TRBV15 combines with J gene TRBJ1-2; no clear D. CDR3 DNA: TGTGCCACCAGCAGAGATCATGGCGGGCTTAGATCTAACGGCTACACCTTC. This translates into CATSRDHGGLRSNGYTF.